The next 2 T cell receptor beta chains were all read from a single sample in a study of early stage breast cancer tumors. Profiled with immunoSEQ multiplex PCR; TCRdb holds only in-frame clones, not every one. This table has 25,000 to 35,000 clones, 55% to 75% appearing once. Material: blood. The source of these receptors is a person aged 45 to 59 with breast cancer.

The table lists this clone with a count of one. The chain links TRBV9 to TRBJ2-7; D is ambiguous. Germline-derived CDR1 and CDR2 are SGDLS and YYNGEE. The CDR3 spans 15 residues. V lost 9 bases, J lost 6 bases, and 25 bases lay in between. The CDR3 DNA sequence: TGTGCCACCATAAGTACGGATCGGCACCTCGGCGAGCAGTACTTC. Encoded protein: CATISTDRHLGEQYF.

V and J are TRBV13 and TRBJ2-5; either TRBD1 or TRBD2 may fit D (6 bases each). V lost 1 base to trimming and J lost 4 bases, with 10 bases between them. This CDR3 has 14 amino acids. Germline values: CDR1 PRHDT, CDR2 FYEKMQ (reference sequence). The CDR3 region is CASSLERGVETQYF. As DNA, the CDR3 is TGTGCCAGCAGCTTAGAGAGGGGGGTAGAGACCCAGTACTTC.